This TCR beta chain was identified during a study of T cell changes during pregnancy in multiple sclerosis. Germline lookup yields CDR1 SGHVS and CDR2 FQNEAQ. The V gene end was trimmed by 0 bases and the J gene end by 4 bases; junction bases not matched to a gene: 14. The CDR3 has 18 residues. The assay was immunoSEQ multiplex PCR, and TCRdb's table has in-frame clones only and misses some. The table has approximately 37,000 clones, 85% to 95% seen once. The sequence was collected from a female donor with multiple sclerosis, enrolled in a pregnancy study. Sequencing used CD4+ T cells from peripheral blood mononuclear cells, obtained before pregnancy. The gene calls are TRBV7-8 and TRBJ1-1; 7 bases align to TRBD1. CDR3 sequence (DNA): TGTGCCAGCAGCTTAGCGAGGGCAGGGGGGCAGATCCGCACTGAAGCTTTCTTT. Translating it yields CASSLARAGGQIRTEAFF.